The 22 T cell receptor beta chains below all came from one sample that was sequenced in a study of shared T cell receptors in the human thymus. Here immunoSEQ multiplex PCR was the method, and the copy in TCRdb shows in-frame clones only, minus some. The sample has under 700,000 clones, around 78% seen once. These sequences were also reported in another study, on human thymus T cells.

The sample comprised thymocytes. The origin of the receptors is a boy in the first two years of life with a congenital heart defect.

This chain links TRBV5-6 with TRBJ2-4; perhaps TRBD1 as D (6 bases). Germline values: CDR1 SGHDT, CDR2 YYEEEE. V was trimmed by 0 bases and J by 7 bases, leaving 11 bases between them. CDR3 length equals 14 residues. CDR3 coding DNA: TGTGCCAGCAGCTTGGCCCACGACAGGAACATTCAGTACTTC. Its protein is CASSLAHDRNIQYF.

The V gene is TRBV5-6, the J gene TRBJ2-7; no definite D call. The CDR3 covers 14 residues. V was shortened by 4 bases and J by 3 bases, with 14 bases between the two germline ends. Per the germline V gene, CDR1 is SGHDT and CDR2 is YYEEEE. The CDR3, as DNA: TGTGCCAGCAGCGAAGTCAACGAGGTCTACGAGCAGTACTTC. It encodes CASSEVNEVYEQYF.

V gene TRBV5-3 combines with J gene TRBJ2-7; D might be TRBD1 (6 bases). TRBV5-3 is classed as an ORF, of uncertain function. This CDR3 is built from 11 residues. V lost 2 bases to trimming and J lost 13 bases, with 13 bases between them. The CDR3 protein is CARSFGGRVYF. In DNA form, the CDR3 reads TGTGCCAGAAGCTTTGGGGGCAGGGTATACTTC.

V is TRBV5-4 and J is TRBJ2-5; weak D call: TRBD1 (5 bases). This CDR3 has 16 amino acids. From germline, CDR1 is SGHNT and CDR2 YYREEE (reference sequence). V was pared by 0 bases and J by 2 bases, with 14 bases between. The CDR3 loop is CASSLEWGGSQETQYF. The CDR3 DNA sequence: TGTGCCAGCAGCTTGGAGTGGGGCGGATCACAAGAGACCCAGTACTTC.

This clone was counted once. This chain links TRBV10-2 with TRBJ2-3; the match to TRBD2 covers 9 bases. J was trimmed by 4 bases and V by 0 bases; bases with no gene match: 2. The V gene's germline CDR1 is WSHSY and CDR2 SAAADI. CDR3 length: 15 amino acids. CDR3 nucleotide sequence: TGCGCCAGCAGTGAGTCGGGACTAGCATCAGATACGCAGTATTTT. Translating gives CASSESGLASDTQYF.

V usage is TRBV6-1 and J usage is TRBJ1-3; D remains unclear. Germline V gene lookup returns CDR1 MNHNS and CDR2 SASEGT. The V end lost 4 bases, the J end lost 4 bases, and 14 bases lay between the germline ends. The CDR3 is made up of 15 amino acids. DNA for the CDR3: TGTGCCAGCAGTGCAGACCGACCAGGCGGAAACACCATATATTTT. Residues: CASSADRPGGNTIYF.

V gene TRBV21-1 combines with J gene TRBJ2-7; TRBD2, the table's D call, was not compared with the DNA. TRBV21-1 is deemed a pseudogene. The CDR3 runs to 17 residues. CDR3 bases: TGTGCCAGCAGCAACTACTGGAGGGGCAGGGCGACCTACGAGCAGTACTTC. It encodes CASSNYWRGRATYEQYF.

V and J are TRBV7-2 and TRBJ2-2, with TRBD2 matching 7 bases. V lost 3 bases, J lost 4 bases, and 8 bases stayed unmatched. Germline V gives CDR1 SGHTA, CDR2 FQGNSA. CDR3 length: 16 amino acids. CDR3 region: CASSFGEGSGTGELFF. The CDR3 DNA follows: TGTGCCAGCAGCTTTGGGGAGGGGAGCGGCACCGGGGAGCTGTTTTTT.

This clone came up a few times. This rearrangement joins TRBV18 to TRBJ2-7; 9 bases fit TRBD1. The CDR3 runs to 13 residues. The trim removed 5 bases at V and 3 bases at J, leaving 2 bases unmatched. Germline CDR1 KGHSH, CDR2 LQKENI. The CDR3 loop reads CASSTTGGYEQYF. The CDR3 DNA follows: TGTGCCAGCTCAACGACAGGGGGCTACGAGCAGTACTTC.

This sequence joins TRBV7-6 and TRBJ2-4, with D perhaps matching TRBD1 (5 bases). Deletions cut 5 bases from V and 0 bases from J, with 8 bases between. The CDR3 is 14 amino acids. Germline-derived CDR1 and CDR2 are SGHVS and FNYEAQ. CDR3 coding DNA: TGTGCCAGCAGCCCCACAGGAGCCAAAAACATTCAGTACTTC. It yields the protein CASSPTGAKNIQYF.

The chain uses TRBV9 and TRBJ1-5; possibly TRBD1 for D (6 bases). The germline V gene has CDR1 SGDLS and CDR2 YYNGEE. The CDR3 runs 14 residues. V lost 0 bases and J 6 bases, leaving 10 bases between the germline ends. The CDR3 loop is CASSVGRGGQPQHF. The CDR3 coding sequence is TGTGCCAGCAGCGTAGGGAGGGGGGGTCAGCCCCAGCATTTT.

The chain employs TRBV19 and TRBJ1-3, with 9 bases lining up with TRBD1. CDR3 length equals 16 residues. V shed 1 base and J 3 bases; nucleotides not matched to a gene: 4. The germline CDR1 and CDR2 sequences are LNHDA and SQIVND (reference sequence). CDR3 nucleotide sequence: TGTGCCAGTAGTATAGCCCGGGACAGGGTTGGAAACACCATATATTTT. As protein: CASSIARDRVGNTIYF.

The chain links TRBV14 to TRBJ2-1, with TRBD2 identical over 8 bases. In germline, CDR1 is SGHDN, CDR2 FVKESK. This CDR3 spans 16 amino acids. V shed 0 bases and J 2 bases; nucleotides not matched to a gene: 3. DNA of the CDR3: TGTGCCAGCAGCCAAGAGACGGGAGGGCCCTACAATGAGCAGTTCTTC. It translates to CASSQETGGPYNEQFF.

V usage is TRBV4-2 and J usage is TRBJ2-7; D perhaps matches TRBD2 (6 bases). From germline, CDR1 is LGHNA and CDR2 YNFKEQ. The ends were cut back, 1 base at V and 4 bases at J, with 14 bases in the middle. This CDR3 has 15 amino acids. The CDR3 sequence is CASSQVGTSQYEQYF. The CDR3 nucleotides read TGTGCCAGCAGCCAAGTGGGAACTAGCCAATACGAGCAGTACTTC.

This clone was recorded once. The chain joins TRBV23-1 to TRBJ2-5; TRBD1 might be the D (5 bases). TRBV23-1 carries the ORF label, with uncertain function. Trimming took 0 bases from V and 0 from J, leaving 8 bases between them. CDR3 length: 15 amino acids. The CDR3 sequence: CASSQSPGHQETQYF. In DNA, the CDR3 is TGCGCCAGCAGTCAATCGCCAGGGCACCAAGAGACCCAGTACTTC.

The rearrangement uses TRBV6-5 and TRBJ2-3; 9 bases map to TRBD2. V trimming: 10 bases; J trimming: 7 bases; junction bases outside the gene matches: 12. Germline CDR1 and CDR2: MNHEY and SVGAGI. CDR3 size: 14 residues. In DNA form, the CDR3 reads TGTGCCACAGGCGTCGCGGGAGGGCCTAATACGCAGTATTTT. This sequence encodes CATGVAGGPNTQYF.

V is TRBV19 and J is TRBJ2-5; weak D call: TRBD2 (5 bases). CDR1 is LNHDA and CDR2 is SQIVND in the germline V gene (reference sequence). CDR3 length: 14 residues. V lost 7 bases and J lost 0, with 12 bases in between. The CDR3 region has the DNA TGTGCCAGTAAAGGCGGCGGGTACCAAGAGACCCAGTACTTC. Encoded protein: CASKGGGYQETQYF.

The chain links TRBV21-1 to TRBJ2-7; the table's D call, TRBD1, was not checked against the DNA. TRBV21-1 is a pseudogene segment. This CDR3 contains 15 residues. The DNA of the CDR3 is TGTGCCAGCAGCAAAGGGGGACAGGGGGCGCGTGAGCAGTACTTC. It encodes CASSKGGQGAREQYF.

The rearrangement uses TRBV10-1 and TRBJ1-4; D uncertain. Trimming took 8 bases from V and 0 from J, leaving 10 bases between them. The CDR3 loop spans 14 amino acids. Per the germline V gene, CDR1 is WNHNN and CDR2 is SYGVQD (reference sequence). The CDR3 reads CASSAGTTNEKLFF. Here the CDR3 DNA reads TGCGCCAGCTCCGCCGGGACAACTAATGAAAAACTGTTTTTT.

The V and J genes are TRBV5-1 and TRBJ2-1; weak D call: TRBD1 (5 bases). The length of the CDR3 is 13 residues. Between the trimmed V and J ends, which lost 3 bases and 6 bases, there was a span of 10 bases. Per germline, CDR1 SGHRS and CDR2 YFSETQ. CDR3 sequence (DNA): TGCGCCAGCAGCTCCAATGGGGCCAATGAGCAGTTCTTC. Its protein is CASSSNGANEQFF.

V and J are TRBV5-1 and TRBJ2-7; D is unresolved. The V gene's germline CDR1 is SGHRS and CDR2 YFSETQ. The CDR3 runs to 12 residues. The V end was cut by 2 bases, the J end by 3 bases, with 6 bases between. CDR3 region: CASSFAGYEQYF. CDR3 DNA: TGCGCCAGCAGCTTCGCAGGCTACGAGCAGTACTTC.

The chain couples TRBV5-1 to TRBJ2-7, with TRBD2 matching over 10 bases. CDR1 SGHRS and CDR2 YFSETQ come from the germline V gene. The CDR3 runs 15 residues. V lost 4 bases and J lost 7; bases outside the gene matches: 11. The CDR3 sequence is CASSTLAGATGEQYF. The CDR3 coding sequence is TGCGCCAGCAGCACGCTAGCGGGAGCCACGGGGGAGCAGTACTTC.